This T cell receptor beta chain was sequenced in a study of cytomegalovirus exposure and HLA in healthy donors. Regarding the study as a whole: It was reported that the classifier diagnosed cytomegalovirus status with high specificity and sensitivity in both the original and validation cohorts. In a later analysis, about 17,000 TCR beta sequences were associated with HLA alleles at 0.05 false discovery rate. In a later analysis, TCR beta V- and J-gene trimming showed a link to a missense DCLRE1C variant.

The germline V and J ends were trimmed by 7 bases and 8 bases, with 18 bases remaining between them. The CDR3 has 13 amino acids. Germline CDR1 GTSNPN, CDR2 SVGIG (reference sequence). The PCR contained 60 Vbeta and 13 Jbeta primers. Here immunoSEQ multiplex PCR was the method, and the copy in TCRdb shows in-frame clones only, minus some. The sample includes fewer than 100,000 clones, approximately 80% of them seen just once. Comments on this clone: Antigen specificity is unknown.

Sequenced material: PBMCs. The clonotype comes from a woman aged 55-70 years in good health and CMV-seronegative. The chain joins TRBV30 to TRBJ2-1, with D uncertain. Here the CDR3 reads CASRHLDSHEQFF. In nucleotides, the CDR3 is TGTGCCTCCCGCCACTTAGATTCCCATGAGCAGTTCTTC.